A single sample is the source of the 25 T cell receptor beta chains below, sequenced in a study of T cells in Graves' hyperthyroidism and ophthalmopathy. The TCR beta CDR3 regions underwent amplification using RNA transcripts as the source. First-round RT-PCR targeting the TCR CDR3 was performed with the HTBI primer set. TCRdb reanalysed the multiplex PCR reads using MiXCR and keeps one entry per CDR3 protein. Of hundreds of thousands of distinct CDR3 sequences listed, 15% to 20% are singletons. Sequenced input: blood. Receptor source: a man aged 40-49 years with Graves' hyperthyroidism.

This clonotype has ten or more counts. The genes are TRBV18 and TRBJ2-7; possibly TRBD1 for D (6 bases). V lost 5 bases and J lost 7, with 15 bases in between. Germline assignment: CDR1 KGHSH and CDR2 LQKENI. The CDR3 has 13 residues. CDR3 coding DNA: TGTGCCAGCTCAACGGAAGGGGGTGGGGAGCAGTACTTC. Translated, it gives CASSTEGGGEQYF.

This clonotype has only one observation. A much larger clone lies a single base off, so this may be a read error. This chain uses TRBV5-1 with TRBJ1-1, with TRBD1 as a possible D gene (5 bases). The CDR3 covers 14 residues. The V end lost 6 bases, the J end lost 4 bases, and 16 bases lay between the germline ends. Germline V gene lookup returns CDR1 SGHRS and CDR2 YFSETQ. Here the CDR3 reads CASTKRGMSTEAFF. The CDR3 bases are TGCGCCAGCACTAAACGGGGGATGAGCACTGAAGCTTTCTTT.

This clonotype showed up many times. This chain connects TRBV7-8 to TRBJ2-1; unclear D gene. Germline assignment: CDR1 SGHVS and CDR2 FQNEAQ. The CDR3 contains 13 residues. V was pared by 5 bases and J by 5 bases, with 10 bases between. DNA for the CDR3: TGTGCCAGCAGCCCTCACAAGGACAATGAGCAGTTCTTC. Protein product: CASSPHKDNEQFF.

This clonotype was detected a few times. The V gene is TRBV6-5, the J gene TRBJ2-2, with 10 bases fitting TRBD2. This CDR3 is 19 amino acids long. V shed 3 bases, J shed 0 bases, and the junction held 10 bases outside the gene matches. Germline values: CDR1 MNHEY, CDR2 SVGAGI. The CDR3 DNA is TGTGCCAGCAGTTATCAAGGACCAGCGGGGGGGGCGAACACCGGGGAGCTGTTTTTT. This gives the protein CASSYQGPAGGANTGELFF.

The table lists this clonotype with a count of one. V gene TRBV5-1 combines with J gene TRBJ2-1; the D gene is possibly TRBD2 (7 bases). The CDR3 is 14 residues long. The germline V and J ends were trimmed by 5 bases and 6 bases, with 15 bases remaining between them. In germline, CDR1 is SGHRS, CDR2 YFSETQ. The chain's CDR3 is CASSQAGEGNEQFF. CDR3 bases: TGCGCCAGCAGTCAAGCAGGGGAGGGCAATGAGCAGTTCTTC. The full variable domain, its missing parts supplied by reference TRBV5-1 and TRBJ2-1, is KAGVTQTPRYLIKTRGQQVTLSCSPISGHRSVSWYQQTPGQGLQFLFEYFSETQRNKGNFPGRFSGRQFSNSRSEMNVSTLELGDSALYLCASSQAGEGNEQFFGPGTRLTVL.

This clonotype appeared many times. V gene TRBV5-1 combines with J gene TRBJ1-4, with D tentatively TRBD1 (6 bases). From germline, CDR1 is SGHRS and CDR2 YFSETQ. There are 15 residues in the CDR3. Trimming took off 2 bases at V and 5 bases at J, with 13 bases between the two ends. The CDR3 DNA reads as TGCGCCAGCAGCTTCTCGGGACACGGAAATGAAAAACTGTTTTTT. This translates into CASSFSGHGNEKLFF.

This clonotype has a handful of counts. The CDR3 DNA follows: TGTGCCAGCTCACCACCGTCCACAGGGAGGGGTAACACTGAAGCTTTCTTT. This sequence encodes CASSPPSTGRGNTEAFF. This chain joins TRBV18 and TRBJ1-1, with a tentative D call TRBD1 (6 bases). CDR1 and CDR2 from the germline V gene are KGHSH and LQKENI. The CDR3 loop spans 17 amino acids. V was cut by 0 bases and J by 2 bases, with 16 bases left in between.

At least ten counts were recorded for this clonotype. The chain uses TRBV7-2 and TRBJ2-7; D is undetermined. Germline CDR1 is SGHTA and CDR2 is FQGNSA. V lost 0 bases, J lost 8 bases, and 8 bases lay in between. CDR3 length: 12 amino acids. The DNA for the CDR3 is TGTGCCAGCAGCTTAGCTCCAGATCAGCAGTACTTC. Translation gives CASSLAPDQQYF. The full variable domain, in which reference TRBV7-2 and TRBJ2-7 provide the parts outside the CDR3, is GAGVSQSPSNKVTEKGKDVELRCDPISGHTALYWYRQSLGQGLEFLIYFQGNSAPDKSGLPSDRFSAERTGGSVSTLTIQRTQQEDSAVYLCASSLAPDQQYFGPGTRLTVT.

V usage is TRBV4-3 and J usage is TRBJ1-1; a possible D gene is TRBD1 (6 bases). The CDR3 consists of 16 residues. V gave up 10 bases and J gave up 2 bases, with 23 bases separating them. CDR1 and CDR2 from the germline V gene are LGHNA and YSLEER. Here the CDR3 reads CANQKIRGGPNTEAFF. CDR3 nucleotide sequence: TGCGCCAACCAAAAGATCCGTGGGGGGCCAAACACTGAAGCTTTCTTT.

This clonotype was seen a handful of times. The V gene is TRBV19, the J gene TRBJ2-1; D remains unclear. V shed 3 bases and J shed 1 base, with 7 bases lying between them. Germline CDR1 reads LNHDA; CDR2 reads SQIVND (reference sequence). The CDR3 totals 14 residues. The CDR3 is CASSIAGSYNEQFF. CDR3 coding DNA: TGTGCCAGTAGTATTGCAGGATCCTACAATGAGCAGTTCTTC.

The chain is built from TRBV7-3 and TRBJ2-1, with D possibly matching TRBD2 (6 bases). Germline assignment: CDR1 SGHTA and CDR2 FQGTGA. This CDR3 spans 15 amino acids. V was clipped by 3 bases and J by 3 bases, with 12 bases between them. CDR3 loop: CASSLRRGDYNEQFF. CDR3 nucleotide sequence: TGTGCCAGCAGCTTGAGACGCGGGGACTACAATGAGCAGTTCTTC.

At least ten counts were recorded for this clonotype. The chain links TRBV3-1 to TRBJ2-5; TRBD2 aligns across 8 bases. V was pared by 3 bases and J by 4 bases, with 4 bases of the junction left unmatched. Germline V gene data show CDR1 as LGHDT and CDR2 as YNNKEL (reference sequence). The CDR3 consists of 14 residues. The CDR3 reads CASSHAGTRETQYF. CDR3 in DNA: TGTGCCAGCAGCCACGCCGGGACTAGAGAGACCCAGTACTTC.

This clonotype was recorded many times. The rearrangement links TRBV6-2 or TRBV6-3 to TRBJ2-7; the D gene is possibly TRBD1 (6 bases). Trimming stripped 6 bases from V and 3 bases from J, with 12 bases between. Germline assignment: CDR1 MNHEY and CDR2 SVGEGT. The CDR3 runs 13 residues. The CDR3 protein is CASRTGINYEQYF. The CDR3 nucleotides are TGTGCCAGCAGGACAGGAATCAACTACGAGCAGTACTTC.

This clonotype was recorded a few times. The chain carries TRBV5-6 and TRBJ2-5; the match to TRBD1 covers 10 bases. V was clipped by 2 bases and J by 3 bases; unmatched bases: 10. Germline V gene data show CDR1 as SGHDT and CDR2 as YYEEEE. CDR3 length: 17 residues. As DNA, the CDR3 is TGTGCCAGCAGCTTCTATTTGGGACAGGGGTTGAAAGAGACCCAGTACTTC. The encoded protein is CASSFYLGQGLKETQYF.

This clonotype was picked up many times. This chain links TRBV28 with TRBJ2-2, with 8 bases fitting TRBD2. Trimming removed 5 bases from V and 0 bases from J; junction bases left unmatched: 8. Germline V gene sequence: CDR1 MDHEN, CDR2 SYDVKM. CDR3 length equals 17 residues. The CDR3 loop is CASSTVRAGANTGELFF. CDR3 bases: TGTGCCAGCAGTACCGTAAGAGCGGGGGCGAACACCGGGGAGCTGTTTTTT.

The chain carries TRBV9 and TRBJ1-4; TRBD1 is a possible D gene (6 bases). Germline-derived CDR1 and CDR2 are SGDLS and YYNGEE. The CDR3 is 14 residues long. V lost 3 bases, J lost 3 bases, and 9 bases lay in between. The CDR3 DNA is TGTGCCAGCAGCGCGACAGGATCTAATGAAAAACTGTTTTTT. Its protein product is CASSATGSNEKLFF.

This clonotype was seen many times. The chain has TRBV6-1 and TRBJ2-7; the D is unclear. V lost 7 bases and J lost 0, with 13 bases in between. Germline V gives CDR1 MNHNS, CDR2 SASEGT. The CDR3 extends over 14 amino acids. In nucleotides, the CDR3 is TGTGCCAGCACCGACGGACGGAACTCCTACGAGCAGTACTTC. Translation gives CASTDGRNSYEQYF.

CDR3 loop: CASSVDPMGDQPQHF. The CDR3 DNA reads as TGTGCCAGCAGCGTAGACCCTATGGGAGATCAGCCCCAGCATTTT. The chain uses TRBV9 and TRBJ1-5; D gene ambiguous. There are 15 residues in the CDR3. V lost 0 bases to trimming and J lost 5 bases, with 12 bases between them. CDR1 and CDR2 from the germline V gene are SGDLS and YYNGEE.

This clonotype was seen a handful of times. The V gene is TRBV20-1, the J gene TRBJ2-6, with 9 nucleotides matching TRBD1. Trimming removed 3 bases from V and 0 bases from J; junction bases left unmatched: 6. Germline lookup yields CDR1 DFQATT and CDR2 SNEGSKA (reference sequence). This CDR3 comprises 17 residues. The CDR3 nucleotides read TGCAGTGCTAGCCCCGGGACAGGGAACTCTGGGGCCAACGTCCTGACTTTC. This encodes CSASPGTGNSGANVLTF.

This clonotype has ten or more counts. This chain joins TRBV2 and TRBJ2-1; D might be TRBD2 (6 bases). The CDR3 has 15 residues. Trimming stripped 3 bases from V and 0 bases from J, with 9 bases between. Germline-derived CDR1 and CDR2 are SNHLY and FYNNEI. Written as DNA, the CDR3 is TGTGCCAGCAGTGACGGGGGACCCTCCTACAATGAGCAGTTCTTC. It is translated as CASSDGGPSYNEQFF.

The sample holds many counts of this clonotype. The rearrangement links TRBV7-8 to TRBJ1-5; D gene ambiguous. Germline CDR1 is SGHVS and CDR2 is FQNEAQ. CDR3 length: 13 residues. Trimming removed 5 bases from V and 2 bases from J, with 7 bases in between. CDR3 DNA: TGTGCCAGCAGCCCGCCAGGCAATCAGCCCCAGCATTTT. Translation: CASSPPGNQPQHF.

This clonotype was seen ten or more times. This rearrangement joins TRBV27 to TRBJ2-2; D is undetermined. V gave up 5 bases and J gave up 6 bases, with 13 bases separating them. The CDR3 loop spans 14 amino acids. CDR1 and CDR2 from the germline V gene are MNHEY and SMNVEV (reference sequence). CDR3 sequence: CASSPLGVAGELFF. As DNA, the CDR3 is TGTGCCAGCAGTCCCCTTGGCGTGGCCGGGGAGCTGTTTTTT.

The gene calls are TRBV9 and TRBJ1-4; D not resolved. The germline gives CDR1 SGDLS, CDR2 YYNGEE. CDR3 length equals 15 residues. The V end was cut by 2 bases, the J end by 0 bases, with 8 bases between. DNA of the CDR3: TGTGCCAGCAGCGTTATGGGGACAACTAATGAAAAACTGTTTTTT. It is translated as CASSVMGTTNEKLFF.

Ten or more counts support this clonotype. The chain has TRBV5-1 and TRBJ2-1, with unresolved D. The germline gives CDR1 SGHRS, CDR2 YFSETQ. Trimming pared 4 bases from V and 9 bases from J, leaving 11 bases between. There are 12 residues in the CDR3. As DNA, the CDR3 is TGCGCCAGCAGCATTCTTGGTGGTGAGCAGTTCTTC. Encoded protein: CASSILGGEQFF.

CDR3 in DNA: TGCGCCAGCAGCTTGGGAGGGGGCGGTGAAAAACTGTTTTTT. Protein: CASSLGGGGEKLFF. The chain has TRBV5-1 and TRBJ1-4, with 7 bases fitting TRBD1. Germline CDR1 and CDR2: SGHRS and YFSETQ. The CDR3 consists of 14 residues. The V gene end was trimmed by 0 bases and the J gene end by 7 bases; junction bases not matched to a gene: 3.